A single sample gave rise to the 17 T cell receptor beta chains below, sequenced in a study of shared clonotypes between healthy human individuals. Data came from immunoSEQ multiplex PCR; TCRdb stores just in-frame clones and leaves some out. The sample holds 1.5 million to 1.9 million clones, nearly 99% seen once. Sequences were obtained from naive CD4+ T cells sorted from blood. Subset described: CD45RA+ positively selected. The receptors here all came from a man aged 25 to 40 in good health.

The chain recombines TRBV5-5 with TRBJ2-3; D is possibly TRBD1 (5 bases). This CDR3 is 15 amino acids long. Germline V gene lookup returns CDR1 SGHKS and CDR2 YYEKEE (reference sequence). The V end was cut by 0 bases, the J end by 6 bases, with 14 bases between. The CDR3 sequence: CASSLAGRWSDTQYF. CDR3 sequence (DNA): TGTGCCAGCAGCTTGGCAGGGCGGTGGAGCGATACGCAGTATTTT. The full variable domain, its missing parts supplied by reference TRBV5-5 and TRBJ2-3, is DAGVTQSPTHLIKTRGQQVTLRCSPISGHKSVSWYQQVLGQGPQFIFQYYEKEERGRGNFPDRFSARQFPNYSSELNVNALLLGDSALYLCASSLAGRWSDTQYFGPGTRLTVL.

The chain couples TRBV5-4 to TRBJ2-3; 9 nucleotides line up with TRBD2. The J segment lost 2 bases and the V segment lost 0 bases, leaving 4 bases of the junction unmatched. This CDR3 region has 16 residues. Germline V gives CDR1 SGHNT, CDR2 YYREEE (reference sequence). In DNA, the CDR3 is TGTGCCAGCAGCTTGGTCGCGGGAGGGTACACAGATACGCAGTATTTT. Protein sequence: CASSLVAGGYTDTQYF.

The rearrangement joins TRBV4-2 to TRBJ1-1, with D possibly matching TRBD1 (5 bases). The CDR3 is 14 amino acids. Trimming removed 0 bases at V and 10 bases at J, with 15 bases between. CDR1 is LGHNA, CDR2 YNFKEQ, per germline. CDR3 nucleotide sequence: TGTGCCAGCAGCCAAGATAGGGGTTTCGGGGGAGCTTTCTTT. Residues: CASSQDRGFGGAFF.

The chain uses TRBV5-1 and TRBJ2-7, with TRBD1 matching 7 bases. This CDR3 has 18 amino acids. CDR1 is SGHRS and CDR2 is YFSETQ in the germline V gene. V lost 4 bases and J lost 1; bases outside the gene matches: 17. For the CDR3, the DNA is TGCGCCAGCAGCCCAGACATTTCCCCCAGGGGGATTTCCTACGAGCAGTACTTC. Its translation is CASSPDISPRGISYEQYF.

The chain carries TRBV25-1 and TRBJ2-7, with TRBD1 matching 11 bases. In germline, CDR1 is MGHDK, CDR2 SYGVNS. CDR3 size: 15 residues. V trimming: 1 base; J trimming: 4 bases; junction bases outside the gene matches: 3. CDR3 sequence: CASSEFGQGAYEQYF. In DNA, the CDR3 is TGTGCCAGCAGTGAATTTGGACAGGGGGCTTACGAGCAGTACTTC.

This rearrangement joins TRBV7-8 to TRBJ2-1; D possibly corresponds to TRBD1 (6 bases). CDR3 length: 16 residues. V was shortened by 0 bases and J by 2 bases, with 11 bases between the two germline ends. The germline CDR1 and CDR2 sequences are SGHVS and FQNEAQ. For the CDR3, the DNA is TGTGCCAGCAGCTTAGCGTGGGCAGGGGCCTACAATGAGCAGTTCTTC. It is translated as CASSLAWAGAYNEQFF.

The rearrangement links TRBV28 to TRBJ1-2; 8 bases are shared with TRBD1. V lost 3 bases, J lost 7 bases, and 7 bases stayed unmatched. CDR1 is MDHEN, CDR2 SYDVKM, per germline. The CDR3 has 14 residues. CDR3 DNA: TGTGCCAGCAGTTTGTTGCAGGGGGCGCCTGGCTACACCTTC. This gives the protein CASSLLQGAPGYTF.

The V gene is TRBV18, the J gene TRBJ1-1, with 8 bases lining up with TRBD1. Germline assignment: CDR1 KGHSH and CDR2 LQKENI. V trimming: 3 bases; J trimming: 11 bases; junction bases outside the gene matches: 5. The CDR3 extends over 12 amino acids. The CDR3 nucleotides are TGTGCCAGCTCACCTAAGACAGGGGTCGCTTTCTTT. This translates into CASSPKTGVAFF.

The J gene is TRBJ2-7, the V gene TRBV15; D uncertain. Germline CDR1 and CDR2: LNHNV and YYDKDF (reference sequence). The V and J ends lost 1 base and 4 bases respectively, with 8 bases between them. The CDR3 runs to 13 residues. The CDR3 bases are TGTGCCACCAGCAGAGGTACCTTTTACGAGCAGTACTTC. Encoded protein: CATSRGTFYEQYF. Supplemented by reference TRBV15 and TRBJ2-7, the full variable domain reads DAMVIQNPRYQVTQFGKPVTLSCSQTLNHNVMYWYQQKSSQAPKLLFHYYDKDFNNEADTPDNFQSRRPNTSFCFLDIRSPGLGDTAMYLCATSRGTFYEQYFGPGTRLTVT.

This chain uses TRBV6-1 with TRBJ1-5; unclear D gene. The germline V gene has CDR1 MNHNS and CDR2 SASEGT. The length of the CDR3 is 15 residues. Between the trimmed V and J ends, which lost 2 bases and 7 bases, there was a span of 15 bases. This CDR3 is CASSEFVGVVQPQHF. CDR3 DNA: TGTGCCAGCAGTGAATTTGTGGGAGTTGTGCAGCCCCAGCATTTT.

The chain recombines TRBV7-9 with TRBJ2-1; TRBD1 is a possible D gene (6 bases). Germline values: CDR1 SEHNR, CDR2 FQNEAQ (reference sequence). The CDR3 totals 16 residues. Trimming pared 3 bases from V and 0 bases from J, leaving 12 bases between. The CDR3 bases are TGTGCCAGCAGCTTTCTGACAGGCAGCTCCTACAATGAGCAGTTCTTC. It translates to CASSFLTGSSYNEQFF.

This clone was seen a few times. CDR3: CASSPPVGTSSYNEQFF. The CDR3 DNA reads as TGTGCCAGCTCACCACCGGTCGGAACGAGCTCCTACAATGAGCAGTTCTTC. The V call is TRBV18, the J call TRBJ2-1; no clear D gene. V dropped 0 bases and J dropped 0 bases, with 12 bases sitting between them. The CDR3 runs to 17 residues. Germline lookup yields CDR1 KGHSH and CDR2 LQKENI. Full variable domain (rest looked up from reference TRBV18 and TRBJ2-1): NAGVMQNPRHLVRRRGQEARLRCSPMKGHSHVYWYRQLPEEGLKFMVYLQKENIIDESGMPKERFSAEFPKEGPSILRIQQVVRGDSAAYFCASSPPVGTSSYNEQFFGPGTRLTVL.

CDR3 in DNA: TGTGCCAGCAGCCCACCGGGAGATACGCAGTATTTT. It codes for CASSPPGDTQYF. This chain joins TRBV2 and TRBJ2-3, with unresolved D. Germline lookup yields CDR1 SNHLY and CDR2 FYNNEI. The CDR3 is 12 amino acids. V was clipped by 6 bases and J by 5 bases, with 9 bases between them.

CDR3 bases: TGTGCCAGCAGCTATAGCCGGGGGGGGGACTTGGTCACTGAAGCTTTCTTT. Its protein product is CASSYSRGGDLVTEAFF. The chain recombines TRBV5-4 with TRBJ1-1; D may be TRBD1 (5 bases). The V end was cut by 3 bases, the J end by 4 bases, with 22 bases between. The CDR3 extends over 17 amino acids. Per the germline V gene, CDR1 is SGHNT and CDR2 is YYREEE (reference sequence).

This clone has just one count. This chain connects TRBV6-5 to TRBJ2-7; weak D call: TRBD1 (6 bases). Germline CDR1 reads MNHEY; CDR2 reads SVGAGI. The CDR3 extends over 11 amino acids. The ends were cut back, 4 bases at V and 10 bases at J, with 11 bases in the middle. CDR3 DNA sequence: TGTGCCAGCAGTTCAAGGACAGAACAGTACTTC. It yields the protein CASSSRTEQYF.

The chain employs TRBV19 and TRBJ2-7; either TRBD1 or TRBD2 may fit D (5 bases each). The germline gives CDR1 LNHDA, CDR2 SQIVND (reference sequence). The CDR3 consists of 14 residues. V was trimmed by 3 bases and J by 6 bases, leaving 15 bases between them. The CDR3 DNA reads TGTGCCAGTAGTATTTATCAGGGAGTGGGCGAGCAGTACTTC. Translating it yields CASSIYQGVGEQYF. Filled out from reference TRBV19 and TRBJ2-7, the complete variable domain reads DGGITQSPKYLFRKEGQNVTLSCEQNLNHDAMYWYRQDPGQGLRLIYYSQIVNDFQKGDIAEGYSVSREKKESFPLTVTSAQKNPTAFYLCASSIYQGVGEQYFGPGTRLTVT.

The chain joins TRBV27 to TRBJ2-3; D gene ambiguous. V dropped 6 bases and J dropped 7 bases, with 20 bases sitting between them. CDR1 is MNHEY, CDR2 SMNVEV, per germline (reference sequence). This CDR3 spans 15 amino acids. The DNA of the CDR3 is TGTGCCAGCAGCTACGTCGGCCAGCCTGGAAATACGCAGTATTTT. Amino acid sequence: CASSYVGQPGNTQYF.